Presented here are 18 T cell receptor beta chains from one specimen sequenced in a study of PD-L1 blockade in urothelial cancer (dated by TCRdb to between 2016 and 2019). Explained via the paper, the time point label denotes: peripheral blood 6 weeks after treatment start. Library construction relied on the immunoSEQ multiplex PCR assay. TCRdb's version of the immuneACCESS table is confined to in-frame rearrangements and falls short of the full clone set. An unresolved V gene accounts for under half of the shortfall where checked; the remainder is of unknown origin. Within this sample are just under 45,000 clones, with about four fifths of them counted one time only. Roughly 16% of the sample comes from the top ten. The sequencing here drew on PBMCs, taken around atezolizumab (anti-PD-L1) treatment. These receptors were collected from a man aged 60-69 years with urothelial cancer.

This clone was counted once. The CDR3 spells CASSLESLGASGANVLTF. The DNA of the CDR3 is TGCGCCAGCAGCTTGGAATCATTAGGAGCCTCTGGGGCCAACGTCCTGACTTTC. The genes are TRBV5-1 and TRBJ2-6; D unresolved. The CDR3 loop spans 18 amino acids. Germline-derived CDR1 and CDR2 are SGHRS and YFSETQ. The ends were cut back, 0 bases at V and 0 bases at J, with 13 bases in the middle.

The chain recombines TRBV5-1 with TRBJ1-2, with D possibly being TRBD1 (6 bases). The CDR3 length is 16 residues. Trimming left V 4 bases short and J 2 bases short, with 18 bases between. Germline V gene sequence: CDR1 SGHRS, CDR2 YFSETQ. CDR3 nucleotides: TGCGCCAGCAGCCCCCGGGACACCAGTCTAAACTATGGCTACACCTTC. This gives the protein CASSPRDTSLNYGYTF.

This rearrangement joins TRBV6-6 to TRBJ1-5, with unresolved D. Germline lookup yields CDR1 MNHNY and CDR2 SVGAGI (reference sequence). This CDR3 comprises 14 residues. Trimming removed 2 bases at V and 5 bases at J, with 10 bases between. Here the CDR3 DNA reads TGTGCCAGCAGTTACCAGTCGAATGATCAGCCCCAGCATTTT. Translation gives CASSYQSNDQPQHF.

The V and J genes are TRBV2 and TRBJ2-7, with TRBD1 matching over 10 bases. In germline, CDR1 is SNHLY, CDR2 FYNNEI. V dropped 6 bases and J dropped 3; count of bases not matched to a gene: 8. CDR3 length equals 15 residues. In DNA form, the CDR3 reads TGTGCCAGCAGGCCTCCGGGACAGGGGAGCTACGAGCAGTACTTC. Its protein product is CASRPPGQGSYEQYF.

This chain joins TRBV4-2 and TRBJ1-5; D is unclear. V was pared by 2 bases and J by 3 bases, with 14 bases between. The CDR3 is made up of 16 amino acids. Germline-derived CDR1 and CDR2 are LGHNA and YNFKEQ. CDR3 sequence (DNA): TGTGCCAGCAGCCAACTTTTCGACAAATTCAATCAGCCCCAGCATTTT. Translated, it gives CASSQLFDKFNQPQHF.

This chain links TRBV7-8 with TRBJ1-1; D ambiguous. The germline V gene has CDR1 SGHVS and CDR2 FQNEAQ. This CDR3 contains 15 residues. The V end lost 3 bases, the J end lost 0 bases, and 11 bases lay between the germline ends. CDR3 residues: CASSLSRSMNTEAFF. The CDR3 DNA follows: TGTGCCAGCAGCTTGTCCAGATCCATGAACACTGAAGCTTTCTTT.

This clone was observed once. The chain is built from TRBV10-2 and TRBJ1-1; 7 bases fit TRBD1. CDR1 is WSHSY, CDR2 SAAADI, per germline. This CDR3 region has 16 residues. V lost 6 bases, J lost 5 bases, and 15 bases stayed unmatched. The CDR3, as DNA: TGCGCCAGCAGGGACTACAGCACAGGGGTGGGGACTGAAGCTTTCTTT. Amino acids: CASRDYSTGVGTEAFF.

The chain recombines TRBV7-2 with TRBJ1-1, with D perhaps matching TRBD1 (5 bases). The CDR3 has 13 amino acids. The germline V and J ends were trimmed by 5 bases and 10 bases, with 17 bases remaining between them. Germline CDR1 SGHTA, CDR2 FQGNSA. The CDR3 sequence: CASSPWRDVRAFF. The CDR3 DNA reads TGTGCCAGCAGCCCGTGGCGGGACGTTCGAGCTTTCTTT.

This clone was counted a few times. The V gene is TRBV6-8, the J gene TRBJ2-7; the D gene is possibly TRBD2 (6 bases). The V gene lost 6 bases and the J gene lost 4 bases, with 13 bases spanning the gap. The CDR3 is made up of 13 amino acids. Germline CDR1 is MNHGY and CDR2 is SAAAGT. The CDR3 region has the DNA TGTGCCAGCAGGCACGGGGAGGCATACGAGCAGTACTTC. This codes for CASRHGEAYEQYF.

This CDR3 reads CASSLFRPLADYEQYF. In DNA, the CDR3 is TGTGCCAGCAGCCTTTTTCGCCCCCTCGCAGACTACGAGCAGTACTTC. The chain joins TRBV5-4 to TRBJ2-7; D call uncertain. This CDR3 region has 16 residues. Germline CDR1 is SGHNT and CDR2 is YYREEE (reference sequence). With 4 bases removed from V and 3 bases from J, the gap between germline ends came to 20 bases.

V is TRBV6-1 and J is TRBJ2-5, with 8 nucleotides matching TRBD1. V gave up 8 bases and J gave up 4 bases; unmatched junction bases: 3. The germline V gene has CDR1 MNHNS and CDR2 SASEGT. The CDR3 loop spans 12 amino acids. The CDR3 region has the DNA TGTGCCAGCGTCGGGACAGGAGAGACCCAGTACTTC. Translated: CASVGTGETQYF.

CDR3 protein: CASSPGTRRDGYTF. The CDR3 region has the DNA TGTGCCAGCAGCCCCGGGACTCGGCGGGATGGCTACACCTTC. The chain is built from TRBV2 and TRBJ1-2, with a possible D match to TRBD1 (5 bases). The CDR3 has 14 residues. From germline, CDR1 is SNHLY and CDR2 FYNNEI. Deletions cut 6 bases from V and 6 bases from J, with 17 bases between.

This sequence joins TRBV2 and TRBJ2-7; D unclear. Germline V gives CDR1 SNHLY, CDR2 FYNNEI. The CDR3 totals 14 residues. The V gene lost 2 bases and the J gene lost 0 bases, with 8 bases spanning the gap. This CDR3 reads CASSETTSSYEQYF. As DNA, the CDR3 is TGTGCCAGCAGTGAAACCACGAGCTCCTACGAGCAGTACTTC.

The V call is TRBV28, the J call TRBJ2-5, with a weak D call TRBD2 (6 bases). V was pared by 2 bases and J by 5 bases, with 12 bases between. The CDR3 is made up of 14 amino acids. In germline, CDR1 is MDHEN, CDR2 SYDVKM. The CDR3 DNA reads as TGTGCCAGCAGTTTAACCGGGGGTGATGAGACCCAGTACTTC. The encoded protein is CASSLTGGDETQYF. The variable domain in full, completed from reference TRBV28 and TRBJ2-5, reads DVKVTQSSRYLVKRTGEKVFLECVQDMDHENMFWYRQDPGLGLRLIYFSYDVKMKEKGDIPEGYSVSREKKERFSLILESASTNQTSMYLCASSLTGGDETQYFGPGTRLLVL.

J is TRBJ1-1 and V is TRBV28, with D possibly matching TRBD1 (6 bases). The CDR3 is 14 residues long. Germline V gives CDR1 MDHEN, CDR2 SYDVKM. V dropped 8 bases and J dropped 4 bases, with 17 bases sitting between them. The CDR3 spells CASDAGEPGTEAFF. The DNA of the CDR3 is TGTGCCAGCGACGCAGGGGAACCCGGCACTGAAGCTTTCTTT.

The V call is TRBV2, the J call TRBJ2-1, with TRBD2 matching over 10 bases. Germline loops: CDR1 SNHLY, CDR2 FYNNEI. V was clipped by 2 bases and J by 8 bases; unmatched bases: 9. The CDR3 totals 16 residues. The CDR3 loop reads CASSEWGSGGYDEQFF. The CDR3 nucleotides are TGTGCCAGCAGTGAATGGGGTAGCGGGGGGTATGATGAGCAGTTCTTC.

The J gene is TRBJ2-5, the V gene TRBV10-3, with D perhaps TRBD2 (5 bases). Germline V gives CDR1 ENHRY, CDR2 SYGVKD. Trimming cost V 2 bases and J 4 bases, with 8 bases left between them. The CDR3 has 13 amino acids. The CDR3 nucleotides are TGTGCCATCAGTGAGATGCGGGCAGAGACCCAGTACTTC. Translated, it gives CAISEMRAETQYF.

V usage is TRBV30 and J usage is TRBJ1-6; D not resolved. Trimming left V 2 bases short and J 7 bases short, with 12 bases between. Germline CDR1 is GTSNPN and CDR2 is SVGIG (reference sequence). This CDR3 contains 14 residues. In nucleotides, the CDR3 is TGTGCCTGGAGTCTAGGAGATCGGAATTCACCCCTCCACTTT. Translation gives CAWSLGDRNSPLHF.